Following are 31 T cell receptor beta chains from one sample sequenced in a study of T cell changes during pregnancy in multiple sclerosis. Produced via immunoSEQ multiplex PCR; TCRdb's table is partial and in-frame only. In the table there are 90,000 or so clones, roughly 90% of which are singletons. Sequences were derived from peripheral blood, sampled in the first trimester of pregnancy. These receptors were collected from a female donor with multiple sclerosis, enrolled in a pregnancy study.

This clone showed up just once. The rearrangement joins TRBV2 to TRBJ2-2, with D unresolved. Germline-derived CDR1 and CDR2 are SNHLY and FYNNEI. V dropped 4 bases and J dropped 2 bases, with 5 bases sitting between them. This CDR3 comprises 13 residues. CDR3 sequence: CASSVSNTGELFF. CDR3 nucleotides: TGTGCCAGCAGTGTGAGCAACACCGGGGAGCTGTTTTTT.

The chain employs TRBV28 and TRBJ1-2, with D maybe TRBD1 (5 bases). Per germline, CDR1 MDHEN and CDR2 SYDVKM. CDR3 length: 13 amino acids. Trimming removed 5 bases at V and 5 bases at J, with 12 bases between. DNA of the CDR3: TGTGCCAGCAGTCCCACGGGGGGGTATGGCTACACCTTC. This translates into CASSPTGGYGYTF.

J is TRBJ2-1 and V is TRBV11-3; possibly TRBD1 for D (5 bases). The V end was cut by 5 bases, the J end by 7 bases, with 12 bases between. The germline gives CDR1 SGHNT, CDR2 YENEEA. There are 13 residues in the CDR3. The CDR3 is CASSPPGKNEQFF. The CDR3 DNA is TGTGCCAGCAGCCCTCCAGGGAAAAATGAGCAGTTCTTC. The complete variable domain, with remaining parts taken from reference TRBV11-3 and TRBJ2-1, reads EAGVVQSPRYKIIEKKQPVAFWCNPISGHNTLYWYLQNLGQGPELLIRYENEEAVDDSQLPKDRFSAERLKGVDSTLKIQPAELGDSAVYLCASSPPGKNEQFFGPGTRLTVL.

This chain links TRBV19 with TRBJ2-1; perhaps TRBD2 as D (6 bases). The germline V gene encodes CDR1 LNHDA and CDR2 SQIVND (reference sequence). With 9 bases removed from V and 8 bases from J, the gap between germline ends came to 20 bases. The CDR3 sequence is 14 residues long. The CDR3 nucleotides read TGTGCCAGCCAGGGCGGGCGGGGCATCCATGAGCAGTTCTTC. Protein product: CASQGGRGIHEQFF.

The rearrangement uses TRBV25-1 and TRBJ1-1, with no clear D. In germline, CDR1 is MGHDK, CDR2 SYGVNS. The ends were cut back, 2 bases at V and 1 base at J, with 14 bases in the middle. This CDR3 is built from 16 residues. This CDR3 is CASSENFLVGNTEAFF. Written as DNA, the CDR3 is TGTGCCAGCAGTGAAAACTTTCTGGTTGGGAACACTGAAGCTTTCTTT.

The genes are TRBV9 and TRBJ2-1; possibly TRBD1 for D (7 bases). The V gene's germline CDR1 is SGDLS and CDR2 YYNGEE. CDR3 length: 16 amino acids. Trimming pared 3 bases from V and 11 bases from J, leaving 24 bases between. The chain's CDR3 is CASSEGGGTAYSKQFF. CDR3 DNA sequence: TGTGCCAGCAGCGAGGGGGGCGGGACAGCCTATTCAAAGCAGTTCTTC. The complete variable domain, with remaining parts taken from reference TRBV9 and TRBJ2-1, reads DSGVTQTPKHLITATGQRVTLRCSPRSGDLSVYWYQQSLDQGLQFLIQYYNGEERAKGNILERFSAQQFPDLHSELNLSSLELGDSALYFCASSEGGGTAYSKQFFGPGTRLTVL.

The rearrangement joins TRBV5-1 to TRBJ1-1; TRBD1 aligns across 12 bases. V trimming: 4 bases; J trimming: 6 bases; junction bases outside the gene matches: 4. The CDR3 is made up of 14 amino acids. Germline V CDR1 and CDR2: SGHRS, YFSETQ. This CDR3 is CASSRGQGASEAFF. CDR3 in DNA: TGCGCCAGCAGCCGGGGACAGGGGGCTTCTGAAGCTTTCTTT.

The chain couples TRBV5-4 to TRBJ2-7; 9 nucleotides align to TRBD2. V lost 3 bases to trimming and J lost 4 bases; unmatched junction nucleotides: 14. The germline CDR1 and CDR2 sequences are SGHNT and YYREEE (reference sequence). This CDR3 spans 17 amino acids. The CDR3 DNA reads TGTGCCAGCAGCTCCACAGGGCTAGCGGGAAATGCATACGAGCAGTACTTC. It translates to CASSSTGLAGNAYEQYF.

The chain links TRBV4-3 to TRBJ1-1, with a weak D call TRBD1 (5 bases). The V gene's germline CDR1 is LGHNA and CDR2 YSLEER. This CDR3 is 15 amino acids long. Trimming left V 3 bases short and J 4 bases short, with 15 bases between. The CDR3, as DNA: TGCGCCAGCAGCCAGTTGCAGGGCGTTCGCACTGAAGCTTTCTTT. The encoded protein is CASSQLQGVRTEAFF.

This clone turned up a few times. The CDR3 sequence: CASSSQGSSNQPQHF. The DNA for the CDR3 is TGTGCCAGCAGTTCACAGGGAAGCAGCAATCAGCCCCAGCATTTT. The chain has TRBV2 and TRBJ1-5; D is perhaps TRBD1 (6 bases). V gave up 5 bases and J gave up 1 base, with 12 bases separating them. Germline loops: CDR1 SNHLY, CDR2 FYNNEI. The CDR3 spans 15 residues.

The genes are TRBV6-1 and TRBJ2-5, with D possibly matching TRBD1 (6 bases). This CDR3 is built from 13 residues. The germline V gene encodes CDR1 MNHNS and CDR2 SASEGT. The V end lost 4 bases, the J end lost 5 bases, and 11 bases lay between the germline ends. CDR3 sequence (DNA): TGTGCCAGCAGTGGAGGGGGTCTTGAGACCCAGTACTTC. Protein product: CASSGGGLETQYF.

The rearrangement links TRBV2 to TRBJ2-7; D may be TRBD2 (6 bases). CDR3 length equals 13 residues. Deletions cut 8 bases from V and 7 bases from J, with 18 bases between. Germline V lookup: CDR1 SNHLY, CDR2 FYNNEI. In DNA form, the CDR3 reads TGTGCCAGCGGAAGGAGGGCGGATGGGGAGCAGTACTTC. Its translation is CASGRRADGEQYF.

In regard to this clone: Other DNA sequences from this sample encode an identical CDR3 as well. The V call is TRBV4-2, the J call TRBJ2-7; 11 bases map to TRBD2. The CDR3 length is 15 residues. Germline V CDR1 and CDR2: LGHNA, YNFKEQ. With 1 base clipped from V and 1 base from J, the junction kept 0 bases outside the gene matches. CDR3 sequence (DNA): TGTGCCAGCAGCCAAGGACTAGCGGGATCCTACGAGCAGTACTTC. It yields the protein CASSQGLAGSYEQYF.

The chain has TRBV5-6 and TRBJ2-7; 8 bases line up with TRBD1. The CDR3 contains 15 residues. The germline V gene encodes CDR1 SGHDT and CDR2 YYEEEE. V dropped 5 bases and J dropped 2; count of bases not matched to a gene: 9. The CDR3: CASSPWGTGTYEQYF. CDR3 sequence (DNA): TGTGCCAGCAGTCCATGGGGGACAGGAACCTACGAGCAGTACTTC. Based on the CDR3 plus reference TRBV5-6 and TRBJ2-7, the full variable domain is DAGVTQSPTHLIKTRGQQVTLRCSPKSGHDTVSWYQQALGQGPQFIFQYYEEEERQRGNFPDRFSGHQFPNYSSELNVNALLLGDSALYLCASSPWGTGTYEQYFGPGTRLTVT.

CDR3 DNA: TGCGCCAGCACTCCCGGGGGGGCCAACGTCCTGACTTTC. It specifies CASTPGGANVLTF. J is TRBJ2-6 and V is TRBV10-2; unclear D gene. This CDR3 has 13 residues. CDR1 is WSHSY, CDR2 SAAADI, per germline. V was trimmed by 7 bases and J by 4 bases, leaving 8 bases between them.

This clone was detected a few times. The chain joins TRBV5-1 to TRBJ1-2; D gene unclear. Germline V gene sequence: CDR1 SGHRS, CDR2 YFSETQ. The CDR3 spans 12 residues. The CDR3 protein is CGNSVTVYGYTF. CDR3 DNA: TGCGGCAACTCGGTAACGGTCTATGGCTACACCTTC.

The rearrangement joins TRBV28 to TRBJ2-5; D may be TRBD1 (5 bases). V gave up 3 bases and J gave up 5 bases, with 10 bases separating them. Germline assignment: CDR1 MDHEN and CDR2 SYDVKM. The CDR3 length is 13 residues. The CDR3 spells CASSLAGRETQYF. The CDR3 bases are TGTGCCAGCAGTTTGGCAGGGCGGGAGACCCAGTACTTC.

The chain recombines TRBV7-6 with TRBJ1-2, with D tentatively TRBD1 (6 bases). Trimming cost V 10 bases and J 3 bases, with 18 bases left between them. Germline V gene data show CDR1 as SGHVS and CDR2 as FNYEAQ. The CDR3 is 14 amino acids. The CDR3 DNA is TGTGCCACCGCTCAGGGGATGGGAGACTATGGCTACACCTTC. Amino acid sequence: CATAQGMGDYGYTF. The entire variable domain, with the rest obtained from reference TRBV7-6 and TRBJ1-2, is as follows: GAGVSQSPRYKVTKRGQDVALRCDPISGHVSLYWYRQALGQGPEFLTYFNYEAQQDKSGLPNDRFSAERPEGSISTLTIQRTEQRDSAMYRCATAQGMGDYGYTFGSGTRLTVV.

This chain links TRBV6-6 with TRBJ1-5; 7 positions agree with TRBD1. There are 16 residues in the CDR3. Germline V gene lookup returns CDR1 MNHNY and CDR2 SVGAGI (reference sequence). Trimming at V came to 5 bases and at J to 1 base, leaving 8 bases not matched to a gene. This chain's CDR3 is CASSTRQGGSNQPQHF. In DNA, the CDR3 is TGTGCCAGCAGTACCAGACAGGGAGGAAGCAATCAGCCCCAGCATTTT.

The V call is TRBV19, the J call TRBJ1-5, with 7 bases aligning to TRBD1. The CDR3 is 17 amino acids. Per the germline V gene, CDR1 is LNHDA and CDR2 is SQIVND (reference sequence). V shed 3 bases, J shed 0 bases, and the junction held 8 bases outside the gene matches. The CDR3 DNA reads TGTGCCAGTAGTATCCCTGGACAGGCAGATAGCAATCAGCCCCAGCATTTT. Its translation: CASSIPGQADSNQPQHF.

By its share, this clone is medium-sized. V gene TRBV4-3 combines with J gene TRBJ2-7; D is ambiguous. Germline CDR1 LGHNA, CDR2 YSLEER. V was cut by 0 bases and J by 3 bases, with 9 bases left in between. CDR3 length: 14 residues. Written as DNA, the CDR3 is TGCGCCAGCAGCCAAGACAGATCGAACTACGAGCAGTACTTC. Protein product: CASSQDRSNYEQYF.

DNA for the CDR3: TGCGCCAGCACCCGGACAGGGAGGGTGGAAGATACGCAGTATTTT. This codes for CASTRTGRVEDTQYF. This chain connects TRBV5-1 to TRBJ2-3; weak D call: TRBD1 (8 bases). The V and J ends lost 6 bases and 5 bases respectively, with 19 bases between them. Looked up from germline, CDR1 is SGHRS and CDR2 is YFSETQ. The CDR3 totals 15 residues. Together with reference TRBV5-1 and TRBJ2-3, the CDR3 gives the full variable domain: KAGVTQTPRYLIKTRGQQVTLSCSPISGHRSVSWYQQTPGQGLQFLFEYFSETQRNKGNFPGRFSGRQFSNSRSEMNVSTLELGDSALYLCASTRTGRVEDTQYFGPGTRLTVL.

The chain couples TRBV19 to TRBJ2-1, with D perhaps TRBD1 (6 bases). Germline V lookup: CDR1 LNHDA, CDR2 SQIVND (reference sequence). The CDR3 loop spans 16 amino acids. V lost 0 bases to trimming and J lost 1 base, with 10 bases between them. CDR3 in DNA: TGTGCCAGTAGTATAGATGTCAGGGGATCCTACAATGAGCAGTTCTTC. Translated, it gives CASSIDVRGSYNEQFF.

This sequence joins TRBV13 and TRBJ2-1; 15 bases match TRBD2. V was pared by 5 bases and J by 8 bases, with 4 bases of the junction left unmatched. CDR1 PRHDT and CDR2 FYEKMQ come from the germline V gene (reference sequence). This CDR3 comprises 15 residues. The CDR3 sequence is CASSQGLAGGYEQFF. The CDR3 DNA follows: TGTGCCAGCAGCCAGGGACTAGCGGGAGGCTATGAGCAGTTCTTC.

The rearrangement joins TRBV27 to TRBJ2-7; D is possibly TRBD1 (7 bases). With 5 bases removed from V and 2 bases from J, the gap between germline ends came to 13 bases. The CDR3 sequence is 14 residues long. CDR1 is MNHEY, CDR2 SMNVEV, per germline (reference sequence). The CDR3 region has the DNA TGTGCCAGCAGTCCCGCAGGGGGGACCTACGAGCAGTACTTC. Its translation: CASSPAGGTYEQYF.

The chain employs TRBV9 and TRBJ1-2; D perhaps matches TRBD1 (6 bases). With 5 bases removed from V and 4 bases from J, the gap between germline ends came to 15 bases. The CDR3 extends over 14 amino acids. In germline, CDR1 is SGDLS, CDR2 YYNGEE. The CDR3 DNA follows: TGTGCCAGCAGTCTAGGGGGGGCAATCTATGGCTACACCTTC. It translates to CASSLGGAIYGYTF.

The V and J genes are TRBV27 and TRBJ2-7, with a tentative D call TRBD2 (5 bases). V lost 1 base to trimming and J lost 4 bases, with 14 bases between them. This CDR3 is built from 15 residues. Germline-derived CDR1 and CDR2 are MNHEY and SMNVEV (reference sequence). CDR3 DNA sequence: TGTGCCAGCAGTTTATTTCTCGGACTGCCATACGAGCAGTACTTC. It encodes CASSLFLGLPYEQYF.

The V and J genes are TRBV10-3 and TRBJ2-5; TRBD1 matches 9 bases. Germline assignment: CDR1 ENHRY and CDR2 SYGVKD. The CDR3 is 15 residues long. Germline trimming cut 2 bases from V and 3 bases from J; bases unmatched to any gene: 4. The CDR3 region is CAISEPGQGEETQYF. The CDR3 bases are TGTGCCATCAGTGAGCCGGGACAGGGAGAAGAGACCCAGTACTTC.

This clone was seen a handful of times. The chain links TRBV9 to TRBJ2-2; 8 bases agree with TRBD1. Germline V gives CDR1 SGDLS, CDR2 YYNGEE. With V trimmed by 3 bases and J by 5 bases, 9 bases remained unmatched. The CDR3 contains 16 residues. CDR3 amino acids: CASSDGQGWGTGELFF. The CDR3 DNA follows: TGTGCCAGCAGCGACGGACAGGGTTGGGGTACCGGGGAGCTGTTTTTT. Variable domain in full (rest from reference TRBV9 and TRBJ2-2): DSGVTQTPKHLITATGQRVTLRCSPRSGDLSVYWYQQSLDQGLQFLIQYYNGEERAKGNILERFSAQQFPDLHSELNLSSLELGDSALYFCASSDGQGWGTGELFFGEGSRLTVL.

There are a few counts of this clone. The rearrangement uses TRBV10-3 and TRBJ2-7, with a weak D call TRBD2 (5 bases). V was pared by 9 bases and J by 4 bases, with 10 bases between. This CDR3 spans 11 amino acids. Per the germline V gene, CDR1 is ENHRY and CDR2 is SYGVKD. In DNA form, the CDR3 reads TGTGCCATATCAGAGGGATACGAGCAGTACTTC. Protein product: CAISEGYEQYF.

The rearrangement links TRBV11-2 to TRBJ2-5; tentatively, D is TRBD2 (6 bases). From germline, CDR1 is SGHAT and CDR2 FQNNGV. V dropped 8 bases and J dropped 0 bases, with 25 bases sitting between them. This CDR3 comprises 18 residues. The CDR3 spells CASGGGVQTRLYQETQYF. CDR3 coding DNA: TGTGCCAGCGGGGGAGGAGTGCAAACTAGGTTGTACCAAGAGACCCAGTACTTC.